This TCR beta chain derives from a study of shared clonotypes between healthy human individuals. Assay: immunoSEQ multiplex PCR; the TCRdb copy retains only in-frame clones and omits some. This table holds over a million clones, about 80% found once. CDR3 size: 15 residues. CDR1 and CDR2 (germline): MNHEY, SVGAGI. V dropped 0 bases and J dropped 7 bases, with 15 bases sitting between them. The sample taken for sequencing was memory CD4+ T cells from PBMCs. Subset noted: CD45RA-negative fraction. The origin of this receptor is a man aged 18 to 30 in good health. Some clones in this sample may be carry-over from other donors' samples. This sequence joins TRBV6-5 and TRBJ1-2; the D is unclear. The CDR3 DNA follows: TGTGCCAGCAGTTACTCGAGAGGCAGTGTTTTTGGCTACACCTTC. Its protein product is CASSYSRGSVFGYTF.